Below are 24 T cell receptor beta chains sequenced from a single sample in a study of T cells after yellow fever vaccination. TCRdb ran MiXCR on the 5' RACE reads and lists one entry per CDR3 protein. The sample shows 550,000 or so distinct CDR3 sequences, 15% to 20% of them seen only once. The sample was PBMCs, taken 15 days after the yellow fever booster vaccination. Receptors originate from a man younger than 45 who received the YFV17D yellow fever vaccine.

The rearrangement uses TRBV6-1 and TRBJ2-1; 12 bases agree with TRBD2. CDR3 length: 16 amino acids. Germline-derived CDR1 and CDR2 are MNHNS and SASEGT. With V trimmed by 5 bases and J by 4 bases, 6 bases remained unmatched. The CDR3 sequence: CASSPIGLAGYNEQFF. In DNA, the CDR3 is TGTGCCAGCAGTCCTATCGGACTAGCGGGATACAATGAGCAGTTCTTC.

The chain's CDR3 is CASSYTSPGVLSTDTQYF. In DNA form, the CDR3 reads TGTGCCAGCAGTTACACCTCGCCAGGGGTCCTAAGCACAGATACGCAGTATTTT. The gene calls are TRBV6-5 and TRBJ2-3; D possibly corresponds to TRBD1 (6 bases). The CDR3 extends over 18 amino acids. V dropped 2 bases and J dropped 0 bases, with 18 bases sitting between them. The germline V gene encodes CDR1 MNHEY and CDR2 SVGAGI.

This clonotype has a handful of counts. The chain has TRBV20-1 and TRBJ2-4, with TRBD1 identical over 8 bases. The V gene end was trimmed by 6 bases and the J gene end by 2 bases; junction bases not matched to a gene: 9. CDR3 length: 15 amino acids. Germline V gene data show CDR1 as DFQATT and CDR2 as SNEGSKA (reference sequence). CDR3 DNA: TGCAGTGCCAGCCAGGGGGCATCGACCAAAAACATTCAGTACTTC. This encodes CSASQGASTKNIQYF.

This rearrangement joins TRBV29-1 to TRBJ2-5; D perhaps matches TRBD2 (5 bases). CDR3 size: 13 residues. Germline V gene data show CDR1 as SQVTM and CDR2 as ANQGSEA. The V gene lost 4 bases and the J gene lost 5 bases, with 14 bases spanning the gap. CDR3 in DNA: TGCAGCGTTGGGTTGGGCAGGAGGGAGACCCAGTACTTC. Protein: CSVGLGRRETQYF.

This rearrangement joins TRBV5-1 to TRBJ1-2, with 9 bases fitting TRBD1. V shed 6 bases and J 7 bases; nucleotides not matched to a gene: 7. The CDR3 loop spans 13 amino acids. Germline V lookup: CDR1 SGHRS, CDR2 YFSETQ. The CDR3 coding sequence is TGCGCCAGCACCTCGCACAGGGGGCCTGGCTACACCTTC. Translation: CASTSHRGPGYTF.

The chain has TRBV5-1 and TRBJ2-5, with D possibly being TRBD2 (5 bases). V was clipped by 5 bases and J by 0 bases, with 14 bases between them. Germline V lookup: CDR1 SGHRS, CDR2 YFSETQ. This CDR3 has 15 amino acids. The CDR3 DNA reads TGCGCCAGCAGTGGATGGGAGAGGTACCAAGAGACCCAGTACTTC. As protein: CASSGWERYQETQYF.

V and J are TRBV9 and TRBJ2-1; 7 bases agree with TRBD1. The J segment lost 2 bases and the V segment lost 3 bases, leaving 5 bases of the junction unmatched. Germline loops: CDR1 SGDLS, CDR2 YYNGEE. The CDR3 runs to 15 residues. Here the CDR3 DNA reads TGTGCCAGCAGCGACGCGACAGGGCCCTACAATGAGCAGTTCTTC. Translated, it gives CASSDATGPYNEQFF.

The V call is TRBV20-1, the J call TRBJ2-7; D is undetermined. V gave up 5 bases and J gave up 2 bases, with 16 bases separating them. In germline, CDR1 is DFQATT, CDR2 SNEGSKA (reference sequence). This CDR3 is 14 amino acids long. In DNA, the CDR3 is TGCAGTGCTCCCAAACACGGAAGTCCCTACGAGCAGTACTTC. This translates into CSAPKHGSPYEQYF.

A few counts support this clonotype. J is TRBJ2-3 and V is TRBV6-1, with D unclear. Per germline, CDR1 MNHNS and CDR2 SASEGT. There are 14 residues in the CDR3. Between the trimmed V and J ends, which lost 6 bases and 2 bases, there was a span of 12 bases. CDR3: CASSLGRLTDTQYF. CDR3 DNA sequence: TGTGCCAGCAGCCTGGGCAGGCTCACAGATACGCAGTATTTT.

CDR3 loop: CASTLGQGYEKLFF. The CDR3, as DNA: TGTGCCAGCACCCTGGGACAGGGATATGAAAAACTGTTTTTT. The chain uses TRBV12-3 or TRBV12-4 and TRBJ1-4; 9 bases are a match to TRBD1. V was pared by 7 bases and J by 6 bases, with 6 bases of the junction left unmatched. This CDR3 is built from 14 residues.

The chain carries TRBV19 and TRBJ2-1; D is ambiguous. The CDR3 consists of 13 residues. V was cut by 4 bases and J by 6 bases, with 10 bases left in between. The germline gives CDR1 LNHDA, CDR2 SQIVND (reference sequence). The CDR3 is CASSTSNANEQFF. In DNA, the CDR3 is TGTGCCAGTAGTACCTCAAACGCCAATGAGCAGTTCTTC.

In this sample, this clonotype turned up a few times. V and J are TRBV5-1 and TRBJ2-5, with a weak D call TRBD2 (5 bases). The germline gives CDR1 SGHRS, CDR2 YFSETQ. There are 16 residues in the CDR3. The ends were cut back, 4 bases at V and 1 base at J, with 17 bases in the middle. The CDR3 nucleotides read TGCGCCAGCAGCACCCGGAGGCTAACGACCCAAGAGACCCAGTACTTC. Residues: CASSTRRLTTQETQYF.

This clonotype was seen a handful of times. The V call is TRBV20-1, the J call TRBJ2-1; the D gene is possibly TRBD1 (5 bases). Between the trimmed V and J ends, which lost 3 bases and 1 base, there was a span of 13 bases. This CDR3 comprises 15 residues. CDR1 DFQATT and CDR2 SNEGSKA come from the germline V gene (reference sequence). CDR3 in DNA: TGCAGTGCTAGGGCTCTGCAGGGTTCCTACAATGAGCAGTTCTTC. It codes for CSARALQGSYNEQFF.

This clonotype was counted a few times. The CDR3 nucleotides read TGCAGTGCTCGCCCTTTCGAGAGAGGGCCCCCACAAGAGACCCAGTACTTC. This translates into CSARPFERGPPQETQYF. This sequence joins TRBV20-1 and TRBJ2-5, with a weak D call TRBD2 (5 bases). There are 17 residues in the CDR3. CDR1 and CDR2 from the germline V gene are DFQATT and SNEGSKA (reference sequence). V was pared by 5 bases and J by 2 bases, with 24 bases between.

In this sample, this clonotype turned up a few times. V usage is TRBV3-1 and J usage is TRBJ1-1; D is unclear. This CDR3 is built from 12 residues. Trimming took 2 bases from V and 10 from J, leaving 11 bases between them. Germline V gene lookup returns CDR1 LGHDT and CDR2 YNNKEL (reference sequence). The CDR3: CASSQSSVVAFF. The CDR3 region has the DNA TGTGCCAGCAGCCAAAGTTCGGTTGTAGCTTTCTTT.

This clonotype was detected many times. The chain uses TRBV20-1 and TRBJ2-1, with a tentative D call TRBD2 (6 bases). The CDR3 loop spans 15 amino acids. V lost 0 bases to trimming and J lost 6 bases, with 15 bases between them. Per germline, CDR1 DFQATT and CDR2 SNEGSKA (reference sequence). DNA for the CDR3: TGCAGTGCTAGAGATGGGGAGGACCTCTTCAATGAGCAGTTCTTC. This translates into CSARDGEDLFNEQFF.

V is TRBV20-1 and J is TRBJ2-7; D gene ambiguous. The CDR3 is 15 amino acids. V lost 5 bases and J lost 7, with 24 bases in between. Germline assignment: CDR1 DFQATT and CDR2 SNEGSKA (reference sequence). This chain's CDR3 is CSAVTWASRDSEQYF. The CDR3 nucleotides read TGCAGTGCTGTTACATGGGCTTCAAGGGATTCAGAGCAGTACTTC.

The table lists this clonotype with a few counts. V usage is TRBV5-1 and J usage is TRBJ2-1; the match to TRBD2 covers 7 bases. Germline CDR1 reads SGHRS; CDR2 reads YFSETQ. The CDR3 extends over 15 amino acids. With 3 bases clipped from V and 3 bases from J, the junction kept 6 bases outside the gene matches. The CDR3 protein is CASSSGLGDYNEQFF. The DNA of the CDR3 is TGCGCCAGCAGCTCTGGACTAGGGGACTACAATGAGCAGTTCTTC.

The chain combines TRBV28 with TRBJ2-7; 7 positions agree with TRBD1. The germline V gene has CDR1 MDHEN and CDR2 SYDVKM. The CDR3 has 14 residues. The J segment lost 5 bases and the V segment lost 0 bases, leaving 4 bases of the junction unmatched. CDR3 in DNA: TGTGCCAGCAGTTTATGGACAGGGCGCGACGAGCAGTACTTC. Residues: CASSLWTGRDEQYF.

The CDR3 nucleotides read TGCGCCAGCAGCCTGGGGAGTGAAGGGACCCAGTACTTC. Protein product: CASSLGSEGTQYF. The chain has TRBV5-1 and TRBJ2-5; D possibly corresponds to TRBD2 (5 bases). V lost 4 bases and J 7 bases, leaving 14 bases between the germline ends. The CDR3 is 13 amino acids. Germline V gene lookup returns CDR1 SGHRS and CDR2 YFSETQ.

This clonotype has a handful of counts. V is TRBV20-1 and J is TRBJ2-3; D is perhaps TRBD1 or TRBD2 (6 bases each). The CDR3 is 14 residues long. Per the germline V gene, CDR1 is DFQATT and CDR2 is SNEGSKA (reference sequence). V was shortened by 3 bases and J by 3 bases, with 13 bases between the two germline ends. CDR3 residues: CSARPGANTDTQYF. The CDR3 DNA is TGCAGTGCTAGGCCGGGGGCCAATACAGATACGCAGTATTTT.

The chain recombines TRBV2 with TRBJ2-1; D is unresolved. Trimming pared 1 base from V and 6 bases from J, leaving 7 bases between. Germline V gene data show CDR1 as SNHLY and CDR2 as FYNNEI. The CDR3 is made up of 13 amino acids. CDR3 amino acids: CASSEGPVNEQFF. CDR3 DNA sequence: TGTGCCAGCAGTGAAGGACCCGTCAATGAGCAGTTCTTC.

This clonotype was found a few times. This chain joins TRBV10-2 and TRBJ2-1; a weak D match, TRBD1 (5 bases). The CDR3 runs 14 residues. Looked up from germline, CDR1 is WSHSY and CDR2 is SAAADI. Trimming took 7 bases from V and 0 from J, leaving 10 bases between them. DNA for the CDR3: TGCGCCAGCACTCCCGACAGCTCCTACAATGAGCAGTTCTTC. This gives the protein CASTPDSSYNEQFF.

The chain is built from TRBV5-6 and TRBJ2-1; no clear D. V lost 0 bases and J 6 bases, leaving 16 bases between the germline ends. In germline, CDR1 is SGHDT, CDR2 YYEEEE. This CDR3 spans 16 amino acids. The CDR3 here is CASSLAKVGLGNEQFF. The CDR3 bases are TGTGCCAGCAGCTTGGCCAAGGTGGGATTGGGCAATGAGCAGTTCTTC.